Listed below are T cell receptor beta chains from one sample, sequenced in a study of technical replicates of blood from a handful of donors. Method: immunoSEQ multiplex PCR; TCRdb's copy keeps in-frame clones and lacks some. This sample has about 81,000 clones, with about 94% found just once. The sample consisted of T cells isolated from PBMCs. The receptors were gathered from a human donor in good health. The CDR3 runs from the conserved cysteine through the conserved F or W. The D gene is left open where the match is weak. For some rows the clone size is stated as once, few or many, or as a class when expanded; others skip it.

cdr3_nt: TGCGCCAGCAGCCGAACATATGGCAATCAGCCCCAGCATTTT
cdr3_aa: CASSRTYGNQPQHF
j_call: TRBJ1-5
clone_size: once
v_call: TRBV4-3
d_call: .

cdr3_nt: TGTGCCAGCAGTGACCCCGGGTTGGTCACAGATACGCAGTATTTT
cdr3_aa: CASSDPGLVTDTQYF
j_call: TRBJ2-3
clone_size: .
v_call: TRBV2
d_call: .

cdr3_nt: TGTGCCAGCAGTGTAGAAGGGGCGAGGACTGAAGCTTTCTTT
cdr3_aa: CASSVEGARTEAFF
j_call: TRBJ1-1
clone_size: .
v_call: TRBV6-1
d_call: .

cdr3_nt: TGTGCCAGCAGTTTATCGGCCGCTTGGGGCTACACCTTC
cdr3_aa: CASSLSAAWGYTF
j_call: TRBJ1-2
clone_size: .
v_call: TRBV27
d_call: .

cdr3_nt: TGCGCCAGCAGCCAAGATCGTCAGACTATCACAGATACGCAGTATTTT
cdr3_aa: CASSQDRQTITDTQYF
j_call: TRBJ2-3
clone_size: once
v_call: TRBV4-1
d_call: .

cdr3_nt: TGTGCCATCAGTGAGGCACAGGGGATAGGCAATCAGCCCCAGCATTTT
cdr3_aa: CAISEAQGIGNQPQHF
j_call: TRBJ1-5
clone_size: .
v_call: TRBV10-3
d_call: TRBD1

cdr3_nt: TGTGCCAGCAGTCTAGGACTATCCAATGAGCAGTTCTTC
cdr3_aa: CASSLGLSNEQFF
j_call: TRBJ2-1
clone_size: .
v_call: TRBV27
d_call: .

cdr3_nt: TGTGCCAGCAGCTTAGTGCTAGCCGTTGATACGCAGTATTTT
cdr3_aa: CASSLVLAVDTQYF
j_call: TRBJ2-3
clone_size: .
v_call: TRBV11-2
d_call: .

cdr3_nt: TGCGCCAGCAGCTTGGCACCCACCGAAACAGCGGGCGCTGCCGGAATATCCTACGAGCAGTACTTC
cdr3_aa: CASSLAPTETAGAAGISYEQYF
j_call: TRBJ2-7
clone_size: .
v_call: TRBV5-1
d_call: .

cdr3_nt: TGTGCCTGGAGTGTTGGAGCGCTCGGGGAGCTGTTTTTT
cdr3_aa: CAWSVGALGELFF
j_call: TRBJ2-2
clone_size: .
v_call: TRBV30
d_call: .

cdr3_nt: TGTGCCAGTAGTGTAGCTGACAGCTCCTACGAGCAGTACTTC
cdr3_aa: CASSVADSSYEQYF
j_call: TRBJ2-7
clone_size: .
v_call: TRBV19
d_call: .

cdr3_nt: TGTGCCAGCAGTCAGACAGGGTTGAACACTGAAGCTTTCTTT
cdr3_aa: CASSQTGLNTEAFF
j_call: TRBJ1-1
clone_size: .
v_call: TRBV27
d_call: TRBD1

cdr3_nt: TGTGCCAGCTCACCGGACTTTAATCAGCAGGAAAAACTGTTTTTT
cdr3_aa: CASSPDFNQQEKLFF
j_call: TRBJ1-4
clone_size: .
v_call: TRBV18
d_call: .

cdr3_nt: TGCGCCAGCAGCTTTACAGGGGGGAGAGTAGACAATGAGCAGTTCTTC
cdr3_aa: CASSFTGGRVDNEQFF
j_call: TRBJ2-1
clone_size: .
v_call: TRBV5-1
d_call: TRBD1

cdr3_nt: TGCGCCAGCAGCCGCCCCGGGGTCACCTACGAGCAGTACTTC
cdr3_aa: CASSRPGVTYEQYF
j_call: TRBJ2-7
clone_size: .
v_call: TRBV4-1
d_call: .

cdr3_nt: TGTGCCAGCAGCTCCACATCAGGGGGCTTTTTCCAAAACATTCAGTACTTC
cdr3_aa: CASSSTSGGFFQNIQYF
j_call: TRBJ2-4
clone_size: .
v_call: TRBV11-2
d_call: TRBD1

cdr3_nt: TGTGCCAGCACTGAACAGGGATGGGGAACTGAAGCTTTCTTT
cdr3_aa: CASTEQGWGTEAFF
j_call: TRBJ1-1
clone_size: .
v_call: TRBV27
d_call: .

cdr3_nt: TGCGCCAGCAGCCAAATCCCCACTTCTACCCCCACAGATACGCAGTATTTT
cdr3_aa: CASSQIPTSTPTDTQYF
j_call: TRBJ2-3
clone_size: .
v_call: TRBV4-3
d_call: .

cdr3_nt: TGTGCCAGCGGCGGCTACACCTTC
cdr3_aa: CASGGYTF
j_call: TRBJ1-2
clone_size: .
v_call: TRBV6-5
d_call: .

cdr3_nt: TGTGCCAGCAGCCCGCAGACAGAGCAGTACTTC
cdr3_aa: CASSPQTEQYF
j_call: TRBJ2-7
clone_size: once
v_call: TRBV7-9
d_call: .

cdr3_nt: TGTGCCAGCAGCCCAGGGGGCGATCAGCCCCAGCATTTT
cdr3_aa: CASSPGGDQPQHF
j_call: TRBJ1-5
clone_size: .
v_call: TRBV11-3
d_call: TRBD1

cdr3_nt: TGTGCCAGCTCACCACCCCCCCCGGACTATGGCTACACCTTC
cdr3_aa: CASSPPPPDYGYTF
j_call: TRBJ1-2
clone_size: .
v_call: TRBV18
d_call: .

cdr3_nt: TGTGCCAGCAGCTCTTTCTCCCTTAGCTCCTACAATGAGCAGTTCTTC
cdr3_aa: CASSSFSLSSYNEQFF
j_call: TRBJ2-1
clone_size: .
v_call: TRBV7-3
d_call: .

cdr3_nt: TGCAGCGTTGAAGGGGCACAGGTTGATGGCTACACCTTC
cdr3_aa: CSVEGAQVDGYTF
j_call: TRBJ1-2
clone_size: .
v_call: TRBV29-1
d_call: .

cdr3_nt: TGCGCCAGCAGTTCAGGACAGAACGTCAAGGACGAGCAGTACTTC
cdr3_aa: CASSSGQNVKDEQYF
j_call: TRBJ2-7
clone_size: once
v_call: TRBV5-1
d_call: .

cdr3_nt: TGTGCCAGCTCACCGAAAGCGGGTAGCTCCTACAATGAGCAGTTCTTC
cdr3_aa: CASSPKAGSSYNEQFF
j_call: TRBJ2-1
clone_size: .
v_call: TRBV18
d_call: .

cdr3_nt: TGTGCCAGCTCACCACCGACTACACAGACCTACGAGCAGTACTTC
cdr3_aa: CASSPPTTQTYEQYF
j_call: TRBJ2-7
clone_size: .
v_call: TRBV18
d_call: .

cdr3_nt: TGTGCCAGCAGTTTAACAGGGGTGGAAAAACTGTTTTTT
cdr3_aa: CASSLTGVEKLFF
j_call: TRBJ1-4
clone_size: .
v_call: TRBV27
d_call: TRBD1

cdr3_nt: TGTGCCAGTAGCACTAGCGGGTTCACCTACGAGCAGTACTTC
cdr3_aa: CASSTSGFTYEQYF
j_call: TRBJ2-7
clone_size: .
v_call: TRBV19
d_call: TRBD2

cdr3_nt: TGTGCCAGCAGTGATTCCTTGGCAGGGGTGAAAGAGACCCAGTACTTC
cdr3_aa: CASSDSLAGVKETQYF
j_call: TRBJ2-5
clone_size: .
v_call: TRBV2
d_call: .

cdr3_nt: TGCGCCAGCAGCCAAGATACAGGGAGTTCTAACTACGAGCAGTACTTC
cdr3_aa: CASSQDTGSSNYEQYF
j_call: TRBJ2-7
clone_size: .
v_call: TRBV4-3
d_call: .

cdr3_nt: TGTGCCAGCAGCTTCACAGGGGCCGAGCAGTACTTC
cdr3_aa: CASSFTGAEQYF
j_call: TRBJ2-7
clone_size: .
v_call: TRBV7-9
d_call: TRBD1

cdr3_nt: TGTGCCAGCAGTGCTAGGGGGAACCACTACGAGCAGTACTTC
cdr3_aa: CASSARGNHYEQYF
j_call: TRBJ2-7
clone_size: .
v_call: TRBV28
d_call: .

cdr3_nt: TGTGCCAGCAATAGCGAACCTTGGGAGACCCAGTACTTC
cdr3_aa: CASNSEPWETQYF
j_call: TRBJ2-5
clone_size: .
v_call: TRBV11-1
d_call: .

cdr3_nt: TGTGCCAGCAGTAGACTAGCAATATACAATGAGCAGTTCTTC
cdr3_aa: CASSRLAIYNEQFF
j_call: TRBJ2-1
clone_size: .
v_call: TRBV27
d_call: TRBD2

cdr3_nt: TGTGCCAGCAGCACCATCAGGGTGCGGGGCTACGCCTTC
cdr3_aa: CASSTIRVRGYAF
j_call: TRBJ1-2
clone_size: .
v_call: TRBV5-6
d_call: .

cdr3_nt: TGCGCCAGCAGCCAAGTTGGAGGAGGCACTGAAGCTTTCTTT
cdr3_aa: CASSQVGGGTEAFF
j_call: TRBJ1-1
clone_size: .
v_call: TRBV4-3
d_call: .

cdr3_nt: TGTGCCAGTACTAGCGGGGGAACCTACGAGCAGTACTTC
cdr3_aa: CASTSGGTYEQYF
j_call: TRBJ2-7
clone_size: .
v_call: TRBV19
d_call: TRBD2

cdr3_nt: TGCGCCAGCAGCCAGGACAGGTCTGTCTATGGCTACACCTTC
cdr3_aa: CASSQDRSVYGYTF
j_call: TRBJ1-2
clone_size: .
v_call: TRBV4-1
d_call: TRBD1

cdr3_nt: TGTGCCAGCAGCTTCGCAAGATGGGGGGACGACGGGGAGCTGTTTTTT
cdr3_aa: CASSFARWGDDGELFF
j_call: TRBJ2-2
clone_size: few
v_call: TRBV28
d_call: .

cdr3_nt: TGTGCCAGCAGCTACTCCGTCCCATGGGGGGACTACGAGCAGTACTTC
cdr3_aa: CASSYSVPWGDYEQYF
j_call: TRBJ2-7
clone_size: .
v_call: TRBV5-8
d_call: .

cdr3_nt: TGTGCCAGCAAGAGAGGACAGCGGGATACGCAGTATTTT
cdr3_aa: CASKRGQRDTQYF
j_call: TRBJ2-3
clone_size: .
v_call: TRBV6-5
d_call: .

cdr3_nt: TGTGCCAGCAGCTCAAGGACAGGGTCGTCCGAGCAGTTCTTC
cdr3_aa: CASSSRTGSSEQFF
j_call: TRBJ2-1
clone_size: .
v_call: TRBV7-9
d_call: TRBD1

cdr3_nt: TGCGCCAGCTCTCCCTCAGGGGGAAAACTGTTTTTT
cdr3_aa: CASSPSGGKLFF
j_call: TRBJ1-4
clone_size: .
v_call: TRBV4-1
d_call: TRBD1

cdr3_nt: TGTGCCAGCAGCTCGGCCCTAGCGGGGGGGTACGGGGAGCTGTTTTTT
cdr3_aa: CASSSALAGGYGELFF
j_call: TRBJ2-2
clone_size: .
v_call: TRBV5-6
d_call: TRBD2

cdr3_nt: TGTGCCAGCAGGAGGACAGACTACGAGCAGTACTTC
cdr3_aa: CASRRTDYEQYF
j_call: TRBJ2-7
clone_size: .
v_call: TRBV25-1
d_call: .

cdr3_nt: TGTGCCAGTAGTATGCGGGGACAGGGTTACTACGAGCAGTACTTC
cdr3_aa: CASSMRGQGYYEQYF
j_call: TRBJ2-7
clone_size: .
v_call: TRBV19
d_call: TRBD1

cdr3_nt: TGTGCCAGTAACGAATACGGCACTGAAGCTTTCTTT
cdr3_aa: CASNEYGTEAFF
j_call: TRBJ1-1
clone_size: .
v_call: TRBV19
d_call: .

cdr3_nt: TGTGCCATCAGTCCCCAGGGGAATGAGCAGTTCTTC
cdr3_aa: CAISPQGNEQFF
j_call: TRBJ2-1
clone_size: once
v_call: TRBV10-3
d_call: .

cdr3_nt: TGTGCCAGCAGCTTAAATAGGTTTAGGGGCGCAGATACGCAGTATTTT
cdr3_aa: CASSLNRFRGADTQYF
j_call: TRBJ2-3
clone_size: once
v_call: TRBV7-3
d_call: .